Below are 24 T cell receptor beta chains sequenced from a single sample in a study of blood T cell repertoires in COVID-19. Assay used: immunoSEQ multiplex PCR; TCRdb lists only in-frame clones, some missing. This table has approximately 180,000 clones, more than 75% appearing once. Source material: peripheral blood. The receptors here all came from a person between 65 and 79 years old with COVID-19, enrolled during active disease.

The chain joins TRBV6-1 to TRBJ2-2; D uncertain. CDR1 is MNHNS, CDR2 SASEGT, per germline. This CDR3 comprises 15 residues. The V end lost 5 bases, the J end lost 6 bases, and 16 bases lay between the germline ends. This CDR3 is CASSFGALFSGELFF. CDR3 coding DNA: TGTGCCAGCAGTTTCGGTGCCTTATTCTCCGGGGAGCTGTTTTTT.

This clone was recorded a few times. This sequence joins TRBV11-2 and TRBJ2-7, with 12 positions matching TRBD2. Germline CDR1 SGHAT, CDR2 FQNNGV. This CDR3 comprises 15 residues. Trimming at V came to 2 bases and at J to 3 bases, leaving 2 bases not matched to a gene. Here the CDR3 reads CASSLRLAGVYEQYF. CDR3 nucleotide sequence: TGTGCCAGCAGCTTACGACTAGCGGGGGTCTACGAGCAGTACTTC. The full variable domain, its missing parts supplied by reference TRBV11-2 and TRBJ2-7, is EAGVAQSPRYKIIEKRQSVAFWCNPISGHATLYWYQQILGQGPKLLIQFQNNGVVDDSQLPKDRFSAERLKGVDSTLKIQPAKLEDSAVYLCASSLRLAGVYEQYFGPGTRLTVT.

The chain recombines TRBV4-3 with TRBJ2-2; D ambiguous. V was trimmed by 4 bases and J by 4 bases, leaving 4 bases between them. The germline gives CDR1 LGHNA, CDR2 YSLEER. This CDR3 is 12 amino acids long. CDR3 sequence reads: CASSRVTGELFF. DNA for the CDR3: TGCGCCAGCAGCCGCGTCACCGGGGAGCTGTTTTTT.

The J gene is TRBJ1-5, the V gene TRBV5-8; TRBD1 matches at 11 bases. The length of the CDR3 is 16 residues. Germline trimming cut 4 bases from V and 6 bases from J; bases unmatched to any gene: 9. Germline V gene data show CDR1 as SGHTS and CDR2 as YDEGEE. DNA for the CDR3: TGTGCCAGCAGCCTGACGGGGACAGGGGGTGGTCAGCCCCAGCATTTT. Its translation is CASSLTGTGGGQPQHF.

V gene TRBV6-1 combines with J gene TRBJ2-3, with 9 bases aligning to TRBD2. The CDR3 contains 17 residues. J gave up 10 bases and V 0 bases, and 14 bases lay outside the gene matches. Germline CDR1 is MNHNS and CDR2 is SASEGT. The CDR3 region is CASSEAPSGTARGAQYF. The CDR3 nucleotides are TGTGCCAGCAGTGAAGCGCCTAGCGGGACGGCTCGTGGTGCGCAGTATTTT.

This clone was observed once. In DNA, the CDR3 is TGTGCCAGCTCACCTAGACAGGTTGAGGGTACTGAAGCTTTCTTT. Residues: CASSPRQVEGTEAFF. V and J are TRBV18 and TRBJ1-1; a weak D match, TRBD1 (6 bases). V shed 3 bases and J shed 5 bases, with 16 bases lying between them. From germline, CDR1 is KGHSH and CDR2 LQKENI. The CDR3 runs 15 residues. The full variable domain, rest sourced from reference TRBV18 and TRBJ1-1, is NAGVMQNPRHLVRRRGQEARLRCSPMKGHSHVYWYRQLPEEGLKFMVYLQKENIIDESGMPKERFSAEFPKEGPSILRIQQVVRGDSAAYFCASSPRQVEGTEAFFGQGTRLTVV.

This clone was seen more than once but under ten times. This rearrangement joins TRBV6-5 to TRBJ2-1; TRBD1 is a possible D gene (6 bases). Germline CDR1 reads MNHEY; CDR2 reads SVGAGI. The V gene lost 3 bases and the J gene lost 7 bases, with 13 bases spanning the gap. The CDR3 is made up of 14 amino acids. The CDR3 DNA reads TGTGCCAGCAGTTATTTGGGGGCGCGAAATGAGCAGTTCTTC. It is translated as CASSYLGARNEQFF.

The J gene is TRBJ2-3, the V gene TRBV28; D perhaps matches TRBD2 (6 bases). The CDR3 is 13 residues long. Trimming pared 9 bases from V and 0 bases from J, leaving 10 bases between. Per the germline V gene, CDR1 is MDHEN and CDR2 is SYDVKM. The CDR3 here is CASERASTDTQYF. Written as DNA, the CDR3 is TGTGCCAGTGAGCGGGCTAGCACAGATACGCAGTATTTT.

In this sample, this clone turned up once. V is TRBV6-5 and J is TRBJ1-2, with 7 nucleotides matching TRBD1. J was trimmed by 3 bases and V by 2 bases; bases with no gene match: 0. CDR1 is MNHEY, CDR2 SVGAGI, per germline. CDR3 length: 13 residues. The CDR3 coding sequence is TGTGCCAGCAGTTACGACAGGGACTATGGCTACACCTTC. Protein: CASSYDRDYGYTF.

This chain uses TRBV7-2 with TRBJ2-1; the D gene is possibly TRBD1 (6 bases). With 2 bases removed from V and 15 bases from J, the gap between germline ends came to 17 bases. The CDR3 is made up of 13 amino acids. The germline gives CDR1 SGHTA, CDR2 FQGNSA. CDR3: CASSLLPETGGFF. CDR3 nucleotides: TGTGCCAGCAGCTTACTCCCAGAGACAGGAGGGTTCTTC.

This chain connects TRBV5-6 to TRBJ1-5; TRBD1 agrees at 9 bases. Germline trimming cut 3 bases from V and 2 bases from J; bases unmatched to any gene: 9. CDR1 is SGHDT, CDR2 YYEEEE, per germline. This CDR3 has 17 residues. CDR3 in DNA: TGTGCCAGCAGCTCGAGGACAGGGGTGTCCGGCAATCAGCCCCAGCATTTT. Translating it yields CASSSRTGVSGNQPQHF.

This sequence joins TRBV5-1 and TRBJ1-6; 7 bases align to TRBD1. The V and J ends lost 3 bases and 6 bases, in that order; junction bases with no gene match: 3. Germline V gene lookup returns CDR1 SGHRS and CDR2 YFSETQ. The CDR3 has 14 amino acids. In nucleotides, the CDR3 is TGCGCCAGCAGCTCACAGGGGTTTAATTCACCCCTCCACTTT. Translation gives CASSSQGFNSPLHF.

This clone occurred once. This rearrangement joins TRBV7-9 to TRBJ2-7, with 13 bases matching TRBD2. This CDR3 comprises 15 residues. From germline, CDR1 is SEHNR and CDR2 FQNEAQ (reference sequence). Unmatched junction bases numbered 8, after V lost 6 bases and J lost 6 bases. CDR3 sequence reads: CASRPGLAGVGEQYF. CDR3 DNA sequence: TGTGCCAGCAGGCCCGGACTAGCGGGAGTTGGCGAGCAGTACTTC.

In the case of this clone: This sample also contains other DNA sequences that code for the same CDR3. The chain has TRBV6-1 and TRBJ1-5; TRBD1 is a possible D gene (5 bases). The germline V gene has CDR1 MNHNS and CDR2 SASEGT. V lost 3 bases and J lost 0, with 9 bases in between. This CDR3 region has 15 residues. CDR3 residues: CASSEAGGSNQPQHF. In DNA, the CDR3 is TGTGCCAGCAGTGAGGCGGGGGGTAGCAATCAGCCCCAGCATTTT.

The chain is built from TRBV28 and TRBJ2-2; D ambiguous. The germline V and J ends were trimmed by 2 bases and 2 bases, with 9 bases remaining between them. The CDR3 loop spans 15 amino acids. In germline, CDR1 is MDHEN, CDR2 SYDVKM. CDR3 sequence: CASSLPGYNTGELFF. For the CDR3, the DNA is TGTGCCAGCAGTTTACCCGGGTACAACACCGGGGAGCTGTTTTTT.

This clone was seen more than once but under ten times. This chain connects TRBV5-6 to TRBJ2-7; perhaps TRBD2 as D (7 bases). Trimming shortened V by 3 bases and J by 5 bases, and 12 bases separated the two germline ends. Germline CDR1 is SGHDT and CDR2 is YYEEEE. CDR3 length: 13 amino acids. CDR3 coding DNA: TGTGCCAGCAGCTGGGGCGGGGGCAACGAGCAGTACTTC. Its translation: CASSWGGGNEQYF. Full variable domain (missing parts from reference TRBV5-6 and TRBJ2-7): DAGVTQSPTHLIKTRGQQVTLRCSPKSGHDTVSWYQQALGQGPQFIFQYYEEEERQRGNFPDRFSGHQFPNYSSELNVNALLLGDSALYLCASSWGGGNEQYFGPGTRLTVT.

The chain employs TRBV5-1 and TRBJ1-1, with a weak D call TRBD1 (5 bases). V was cut by 0 bases and J by 1 base, with 10 bases left in between. Germline V gene data show CDR1 as SGHRS and CDR2 as YFSETQ. The CDR3 runs 15 residues. The CDR3 nucleotides read TGCGCCAGCAGCTTGGATTTTGGGGCGAACACTGAAGCTTTCTTT. Translation: CASSLDFGANTEAFF.

The chain joins TRBV7-7 to TRBJ2-2; tentative D call: TRBD2 (5 bases). The CDR3 has 13 amino acids. The ends were cut back, 5 bases at V and 7 bases at J, with 11 bases in the middle. Germline CDR1 is SSHAT and CDR2 is FNYEAQ (reference sequence). The CDR3 loop reads CASSPEGVGELFF. CDR3 nucleotides: TGTGCCAGCAGCCCCGAGGGAGTCGGGGAGCTGTTTTTT.

V is TRBV6-5 and J is TRBJ1-1, with TRBD1 matching 8 bases. The V gene end was trimmed by 8 bases and the J gene end by 6 bases; junction bases not matched to a gene: 11. Germline-derived CDR1 and CDR2 are MNHEY and SVGAGI. The CDR3 consists of 14 residues. In DNA form, the CDR3 reads TGTGCCAGCGGGGGTACAGGGGGATCAGCTGAAGCTTTCTTT. Protein: CASGGTGGSAEAFF.

This chain joins TRBV5-1 and TRBJ1-2; D is uncertain. The CDR3 consists of 13 residues. Trimming pared 3 bases from V and 8 bases from J, leaving 14 bases between. Germline V gives CDR1 SGHRS, CDR2 YFSETQ. The CDR3 is CASSSGGSGGYTF. The CDR3 nucleotides are TGCGCCAGCAGCTCCGGTGGATCGGGGGGCTACACCTTC. Supplemented by reference TRBV5-1 and TRBJ1-2, the full variable domain reads KAGVTQTPRYLIKTRGQQVTLSCSPISGHRSVSWYQQTPGQGLQFLFEYFSETQRNKGNFPGRFSGRQFSNSRSEMNVSTLELGDSALYLCASSSGGSGGYTFGSGTRLTVV.

This sequence joins TRBV6-2 or TRBV6-3 and TRBJ1-1; no reliable D call. The CDR3 has 13 amino acids. Trimming took off 2 bases at V and 6 bases at J, with 10 bases between the two ends. Germline V CDR1 and CDR2: MNHEY, SVGEGT. As DNA, the CDR3 is TGTGCCAGCAGTTACGGGCGTAACGCTGAAGCTTTCTTT. It specifies CASSYGRNAEAFF.

J is TRBJ1-2 and V is TRBV7-3, with 11 bases matching TRBD1. There are 13 residues in the CDR3. V shed 4 bases, J shed 7 bases, and the junction held 2 bases outside the gene matches. Per the germline V gene, CDR1 is SGHTA and CDR2 is FQGTGA. This chain's CDR3 is CASSSDRGLGYTF. Written as DNA, the CDR3 is TGTGCCAGCAGCTCGGACAGGGGGCTTGGCTACACCTTC.

This chain connects TRBV3-1 (or the pseudogene TRBV3-2) to TRBJ1-2, with TRBD1 as a possible D gene (6 bases). With 4 bases removed from V and 6 bases from J, the gap between germline ends came to 12 bases. The CDR3 is made up of 13 amino acids. CDR1 and CDR2 from the germline V gene are LGHDT and YNNKEL (reference sequence). CDR3 amino acids: CASSPTGLHGYTF. In DNA, the CDR3 is TGTGCCAGCAGCCCAACAGGGTTACATGGCTACACCTTC.

The rearrangement uses TRBV2 and TRBJ1-5; 7 bases fit TRBD1. This CDR3 has 17 residues. Trimming took 2 bases from V and 1 from J; bases not matched to a gene: 8. Germline V lookup: CDR1 SNHLY, CDR2 FYNNEI. The CDR3 DNA is TGTGCCAGCAGTGAAACCCGGGACAGAATGAGCAATCAGCCCCAGCATTTT. This gives the protein CASSETRDRMSNQPQHF.